Many counts were recorded for the clone carrying this T cell receptor (beta chain). Antigen unknown. The entry originates in a study of regulatory T cells in long-lasting Graves disease. CDR1 is MNHEY, CDR2 SMNVEV, per germline (reference sequence). V lost 8 bases to trimming and J lost 3 bases, with 11 bases between them. The CDR3 runs to 13 residues. Findings and limits, study-wide: With persistent disease, TRBV28, TRBJ1-2 and TRBJ2-5 were the favored segments.

This sample's time point: newly diagnosed GD, antithyroid drugs for less than 3 months. Making the TCR library involved RNA that had been extracted from PBMCs. HTBI primers from iRepertoire and Arm-PCR of CDR3 regions yielded the TCR beta libraries. TCRdb reprocessed the multiplex PCR reads with MiXCR, giving one entry per CDR3 protein. The table shows over 400,000 distinct CDR3 sequences, with less than 15% occurring only once. The same specimen was also included in a second study, on T cells in Graves' hyperthyroidism and ophthalmopathy. That work states: HTBI primers drove first-round RT-PCR of the TCR CDR3. Most expanded thyroid clonotypes above 0.001 also appeared in blood. From stable hyperthyroidism, ophthalmopathy was separated by a 13 V-J model.

The specimen comprised peripheral blood mononuclear cells (PBMCs), sampled at new diagnosis, from a patient treated with antithyroid drugs. This receptor was taken from a woman in her 50s with Graves disease. V and J are TRBV27 and TRBJ2-1; D unclear. The CDR3 nucleotides read TGTGCCAGCTCCAGCCGCGGCTACAATGAGCAGTTCTTC. Encoded protein: CASSSRGYNEQFF.